One and the same sample provided the 15 T cell receptor beta chains below, sequenced in a study of blood T cell repertoires in COVID-19. Using immunoSEQ multiplex PCR, the repertoire was profiled, and TCRdb retains in-frame clones only, with some absent. This table has fewer than 500,000 clones, 85% to 90% appearing once. Sequencing used peripheral blood. The receptors shown here come from a man aged 18 to 29 with COVID-19, enrolled during active disease.

The V call is TRBV3-1 (or the pseudogene TRBV3-2), the J call TRBJ2-1; 8 bases line up with TRBD2. The CDR3 has 16 residues. Germline CDR1 is LGHDT and CDR2 is YNNKEL (reference sequence). V gave up 1 base and J gave up 7 bases; unmatched junction bases: 9. CDR3 DNA sequence: TGTGCCAGCAGCCAAGGGCACGCGGGAGGAGTGAATGAGCAGTTCTTC. Residues: CASSQGHAGGVNEQFF.

This rearrangement joins TRBV12-3 or TRBV12-4 to TRBJ1-2; a weak D match, TRBD1 (6 bases). This CDR3 contains 13 residues. Trimming took 1 base from V and 6 from J, leaving 9 bases between them. CDR3 residues: CASSLGRGNGYTF. The CDR3 nucleotides read TGTGCCAGCAGTTTAGGCAGGGGAAATGGCTACACCTTC.

V usage is TRBV24-1 and J usage is TRBJ2-3; a possible D gene is TRBD1 (5 bases). V was clipped by 10 bases and J by 2 bases, with 12 bases between them. Germline-derived CDR1 and CDR2 are KGHDR and SFDVKD. The CDR3 is 13 amino acids. CDR3 bases: TGTGCCACAGCCAGGGCCCACACAGATACGCAGTATTTT. This encodes CATARAHTDTQYF.

This clone occurred once. This chain uses TRBV27 with TRBJ2-3; no clear D gene. Germline CDR1 MNHEY, CDR2 SMNVEV (reference sequence). Trimming stripped 3 bases from V and 6 bases from J, with 7 bases between. The CDR3 contains 12 residues. The CDR3 bases are TGTGCCAGCAGTTTTTTGGGCGATACGCAGTATTTT. As protein: CASSFLGDTQYF.

This clone showed up just once. The chain carries TRBV11-2 and TRBJ1-2; D is perhaps TRBD1 (6 bases). This CDR3 spans 14 amino acids. Trimming left V 4 bases short and J 7 bases short, with 16 bases between. CDR1 is SGHAT and CDR2 is FQNNGV in the germline V gene. The CDR3 loop reads CASSSTTGITGYTF. DNA of the CDR3: TGTGCCAGCAGCTCAACAACAGGGATCACTGGCTACACCTTC.

The J gene is TRBJ1-6, the V gene TRBV19, with 12 bases that match TRBD1. CDR3 length: 18 residues. Germline V gene lookup returns CDR1 LNHDA and CDR2 SQIVND (reference sequence). Trimming at V came to 2 bases and at J to 7 bases, leaving 9 bases not matched to a gene. The CDR3 spells CASSIKTGTGGGNSPLHF. CDR3 in DNA: TGTGCCAGTAGTATAAAAACCGGGACAGGGGGCGGGAATTCACCCCTCCACTTT.

The V gene is TRBV3-1 (or the pseudogene TRBV3-2), the J gene TRBJ2-4; no clear D. Germline assignment: CDR1 LGHDT and CDR2 YNNKEL (reference sequence). With 0 bases removed from V and 11 bases from J, the gap between germline ends came to 8 bases. The length of the CDR3 is 12 residues. The CDR3 reads CASSQDRAFQYF. CDR3 DNA sequence: TGTGCCAGCAGCCAAGATAGAGCGTTTCAGTACTTC.

This clone came up once. V usage is TRBV19 and J usage is TRBJ1-5, with D maybe TRBD1 (6 bases). The ends were cut back, 2 bases at V and 3 bases at J, with 14 bases in the middle. CDR1 LNHDA and CDR2 SQIVND come from the germline V gene (reference sequence). The CDR3 is made up of 16 amino acids. CDR3 sequence: CASSITGSVNNQPQHF. CDR3 in DNA: TGTGCCAGTAGTATAACAGGGAGTGTCAACAATCAGCCCCAGCATTTT. The full variable domain, its missing parts supplied by reference TRBV19 and TRBJ1-5, is DGGITQSPKYLFRKEGQNVTLSCEQNLNHDAMYWYRQDPGQGLRLIYYSQIVNDFQKGDIAEGYSVSREKKESFPLTVTSAQKNPTAFYLCASSITGSVNNQPQHFGDGTRLSIL.

The genes are TRBV11-2 and TRBJ1-6, with D maybe TRBD1 (5 bases). V lost 4 bases, J lost 9 bases, and 22 bases lay in between. Germline assignment: CDR1 SGHAT and CDR2 FQNNGV. This CDR3 has 17 amino acids. The CDR3 sequence: CASSSSRRPGTSSPLHF. The DNA for the CDR3 is TGTGCCAGCAGCTCTTCCCGTCGACCGGGGACTAGTTCACCCCTCCACTTT.

The chain employs TRBV29-1 and TRBJ1-2; a possible D gene is TRBD1 (6 bases). The CDR3 is made up of 12 amino acids. Germline V gene data show CDR1 as SQVTM and CDR2 as ANQGSEA. V dropped 4 bases and J dropped 6 bases, with 12 bases sitting between them. The CDR3 sequence: CSVVGGKNGYTF. CDR3 nucleotide sequence: TGCAGCGTTGTTGGGGGCAAGAATGGCTACACCTTC.

Worth noting for this clone: Within the sample, other DNA sequences also encode this same CDR3. V usage is TRBV3-1 (or the pseudogene TRBV3-2) and J usage is TRBJ2-7, with no clear D. V lost 0 bases, J lost 3 bases, and 3 bases lay in between. The CDR3 runs 12 residues. Germline V gene data show CDR1 as LGHDT and CDR2 as YNNKEL (reference sequence). CDR3 DNA: TGTGCCAGCAGCCAAGATCTCTACGAGCAGTACTTC. It codes for CASSQDLYEQYF.

V is TRBV24-1 and J is TRBJ1-1, with 11 bases that match TRBD1. The CDR3 runs to 15 residues. CDR1 is KGHDR, CDR2 SFDVKD, per germline. The V gene end was trimmed by 7 bases and the J gene end by 7 bases; junction bases not matched to a gene: 10. As DNA, the CDR3 is TGTGCCACCAGATCGGGACAGGGGGGTAATGATGAAGCTTTCTTT. Residues: CATRSGQGGNDEAFF.

The chain joins TRBV19 to TRBJ2-7; possibly TRBD2 for D (6 bases). The CDR3 sequence is 15 residues long. Germline CDR1 and CDR2: LNHDA and SQIVND (reference sequence). V lost 7 bases and J 4 bases, leaving 20 bases between the germline ends. In nucleotides, the CDR3 is TGTGCCAGTACCACGACCTTTGGAGGGCCGTACGAGCAGTACTTC. The encoded protein is CASTTTFGGPYEQYF.

The chain combines TRBV9 with TRBJ1-5; D unresolved. The CDR3 has 15 amino acids. V was trimmed by 3 bases and J by 2 bases, leaving 12 bases between them. Germline V gives CDR1 SGDLS, CDR2 YYNGEE. The CDR3 region has the DNA TGTGCCAGCAGCGCGTCCGCGGGTGGCAATCAGCCCCAGCATTTT. Residues: CASSASAGGNQPQHF.

V and J are TRBV4-1 and TRBJ2-1, with 10 nucleotides matching TRBD2. This CDR3 is 19 amino acids long. Germline CDR1 reads MGHRA; CDR2 reads YSYEKL. J gave up 7 bases and V 4 bases, and 19 bases lay outside the gene matches. The DNA for the CDR3 is TGCGCCAGCAGCCGATACCCCTCCAAGTCCAGCGGGGGGGCTAATGAGCAGTTCTTC. Translated: CASSRYPSKSSGGANEQFF.